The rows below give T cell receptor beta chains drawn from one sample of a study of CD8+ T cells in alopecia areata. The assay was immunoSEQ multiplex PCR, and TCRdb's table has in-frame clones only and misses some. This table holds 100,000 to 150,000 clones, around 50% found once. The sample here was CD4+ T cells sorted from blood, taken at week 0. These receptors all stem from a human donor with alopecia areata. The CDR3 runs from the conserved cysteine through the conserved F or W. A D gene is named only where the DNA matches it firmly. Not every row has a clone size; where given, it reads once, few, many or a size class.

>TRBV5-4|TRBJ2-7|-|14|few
TGTGCCAGCAGCGGGCAGACAGGTTCCTACGAGCAGTACTTC
CASSGQTGSYEQYF
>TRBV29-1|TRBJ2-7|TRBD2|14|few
TGCAGCGTTGCTGCCGCGGGGGGCTCCTACGAGCAGTACTTC
CSVAAAGGSYEQYF
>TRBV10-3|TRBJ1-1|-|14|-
TGTGCCATCAGTGATCAAAACCTAGACACTGAAGCTTTCTTT
CAISDQNLDTEAFF
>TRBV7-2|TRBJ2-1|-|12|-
TGTGCCAGCAGCTTACAAGCGGGTTATCCTTTCTTC
CASSLQAGYPFF
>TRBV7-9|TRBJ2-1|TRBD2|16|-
TGTGCCAGCAGCTCGGCTAGCGGGCAACAAAGAGTTGAGCAGTTCTTC
CASSSASGQQRVEQFF
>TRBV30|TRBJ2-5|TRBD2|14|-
TGTGCCTGGGATACTCGACTAGCGGGGTCCGCCTCGTACTTC
CAWDTRLAGSASYF
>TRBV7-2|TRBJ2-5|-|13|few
TGTGCCAGCAGCTTGAGGACGGGGGAGACCCAGTACTTC
CASSLRTGETQYF
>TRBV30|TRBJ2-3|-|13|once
TGTGCCTGGAGTATCGGCCACACAGATACGCAGTATTTT
CAWSIGHTDTQYF
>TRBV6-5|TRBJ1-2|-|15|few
TGTGCCAGCCACTCCCGACAGAGTCATAACTATGGCTACACCTTC
CASHSRQSHNYGYTF
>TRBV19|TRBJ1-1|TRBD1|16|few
TGTGCCAGTAATGCCCTCTCGGGACAGTCAGCCCCACGGCCTTTCTTT
CASNALSGQSAPRPFF
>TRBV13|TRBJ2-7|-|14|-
TGTGCCAGCAGCTTTCGCCCGGGCTCCTACGAGCAGTACTTC
CASSFRPGSYEQYF